This T cell receptor (beta chain) stems from a study of CD8 T cells in ankylosing spondylitis. Study-level findings and limits: Before this, some motif variants had been reported in reactive arthritis synovial fluid and blood.

Points on this clonotype: Its antigen is unidentified. At one end the junction does not follow the germline gene, possibly because of a read error.

Germline loops: CDR1 SGHRS, CDR2 YFSETQ. There are 14 residues in the CDR3. MiXCR was run by TCRdb on the 5' RACE reads, yielding one entry per CDR3 protein. The sample includes 15,000 to 20,000 distinct CDR3 sequences, approximately 8% of them seen just once. The chain recombines TRBV5-1 with TRBJ2-5, with unresolved D. Sequencing was done on a sample of blood. The TCR comes from a male donor with ankylosing spondylitis or in good health (not recorded which). The CDR3 bases are TGCGCCAGCAGCTTGGGGACGAATACAGAGGCCCAGTACTTC. Translation gives CASSLGTNTEAQYF.